This TCR beta chain appears in the sequencing data of a study of T cell responses to AZD1222 COVID-19 vaccine. Sequenced by immunoSEQ multiplex PCR; TCRdb stores in-frame clones only, minus some. The sample contains about 170,000 clones, 75% to 90% of which appear only once. A single count supports this clone. As yet, its antigen is unknown. The CDR3 is made up of 13 amino acids. The germline V and J ends were trimmed by 6 bases and 6 bases, with 14 bases remaining between them. Study-wide results and caveats: At baseline, seropositivity was found in only a handful of AZD1222 recipients. Nearly half of spike-specific TCRs reportedly go after variant regions that carry no mutations. Donors skewed white British and female; clonal diversity was possibly underestimated.

Sequenced material: peripheral blood, taken on day 0 of AZD1222 vaccination. This TCR came from an adult in good health. The rearrangement uses TRBV12-3 or TRBV12-4 and TRBJ2-5; D is perhaps TRBD2 (5 bases). The CDR3, as DNA: TGTGCCAGCAGCACTAGACCGGGCCAGACCCAGTACTTC. It encodes CASSTRPGQTQYF.